The 22 T cell receptor beta chains reported below all come from one sample, sequenced in a study of shared T cell receptors in the human thymus. Clones were sequenced by immunoSEQ multiplex PCR, and TCRdb holds only the in-frame ones, with some missing. The sample holds roughly 660,000 clones, 70% to 90% seen once. In addition, the sample was reused for a study of human thymus T cells.

The sample consisted of thymocytes. All receptors derive from a boy younger than two with a congenital heart defect.

V gene TRBV18 combines with J gene TRBJ2-7; D is perhaps TRBD1 (5 bases). Germline-derived CDR1 and CDR2 are KGHSH and LQKENI. The V end was cut by 3 bases, the J end by 2 bases, with 23 bases between. CDR3 length: 18 amino acids. For the CDR3, the DNA is TGTGCCAGCTCACCCGGACAAGGTGGAATCGTGGCGCCCTACGAGCAGTACTTC. Translating gives CASSPGQGGIVAPYEQYF.

This clone appeared a single time. The chain is built from TRBV15 and TRBJ1-5, with no clear D. The CDR3 runs 14 residues. V gave up 3 bases and J gave up 9 bases, with 15 bases separating them. Germline V gives CDR1 LNHNV, CDR2 YYDKDF (reference sequence). CDR3 protein: CATSRGQKRWPQHF. The CDR3 DNA is TGTGCCACCAGCAGGGGCCAAAAGCGGTGGCCCCAGCATTTT.

The V gene is TRBV28, the J gene TRBJ1-5, with D unclear. Looked up from germline, CDR1 is MDHEN and CDR2 is SYDVKM. The CDR3 length is 15 residues. The V and J ends lost 5 bases and 1 base respectively, with 12 bases between them. This CDR3 reads CASSPTSGSNQPQHF. CDR3 DNA: TGTGCCAGCAGTCCTACGTCGGGGAGCAATCAGCCCCAGCATTTT.

The chain carries TRBV9 and TRBJ2-7, with TRBD2 matching over 9 bases. CDR3 length: 15 residues. The germline V gene encodes CDR1 SGDLS and CDR2 YYNGEE. The V gene end was trimmed by 0 bases and the J gene end by 3 bases; junction bases not matched to a gene: 4. The CDR3 loop reads CASSVDSGRYYEQYF. CDR3 DNA sequence: TGTGCCAGCAGCGTAGACAGCGGGAGGTACTACGAGCAGTACTTC.

The CDR3 loop is CASSLRDRWDTEAFF. CDR3 coding DNA: TGTGCCAGCAGTTTAAGGGACAGGTGGGACACTGAAGCTTTCTTT. The rearrangement links TRBV27 to TRBJ1-1; 8 bases are shared with TRBD1. CDR1 is MNHEY, CDR2 SMNVEV, per germline (reference sequence). Unmatched junction bases numbered 5, after V lost 2 bases and J lost 3 bases. This CDR3 is 15 amino acids long.

With regard to this clone: The sample has other DNA sequences that encode this CDR3 too. The J gene is TRBJ2-7, the V gene TRBV2, with D uncertain. V was pared by 1 base and J by 7 bases, with 5 bases between. The V gene's germline CDR1 is SNHLY and CDR2 FYNNEI. There are 11 residues in the CDR3. The CDR3 nucleotides are TGTGCCAGCAGTGAAGTCCGGGAGCAGTACTTC. It specifies CASSEVREQYF. Full variable domain (remainder filled in from reference TRBV2 and TRBJ2-7): EPEVTQTPSHQVTQMGQEVILRCVPISNHLYFYWYRQILGQKVEFLVSFYNNEISEKSEIFDDQFSVERPDGSNFTLKIRSTKLEDSAMYFCASSEVREQYFGPGTRLTVT.

The gene calls are TRBV6-4 and TRBJ2-7, with 8 nucleotides matching TRBD1. The V gene's germline CDR1 is MRHNA and CDR2 SNTAGT. The junction had 7 bases not matched to a gene; V was cut back by 4 bases and J by 2 bases. This CDR3 comprises 15 residues. Here the CDR3 DNA reads TGTGCCAGCAGTGGCAAAGGGACAGGACCCTACGAGCAGTACTTC. This encodes CASSGKGTGPYEQYF.

This chain connects TRBV28 to TRBJ1-2; 8 nucleotides agree with TRBD1. Unmatched junction bases numbered 8, after V lost 4 bases and J lost 4 bases. Looked up from germline, CDR1 is MDHEN and CDR2 is SYDVKM. The CDR3 runs to 15 residues. The DNA of the CDR3 is TGTGCCAGCAGTTCCCCTCAGGGGGCAGGCTATGGCTACACCTTC. It is translated as CASSSPQGAGYGYTF.

This clone was counted a single time. The chain employs TRBV6-1 and TRBJ2-3; 9 nucleotides line up with TRBD1. From germline, CDR1 is MNHNS and CDR2 SASEGT. V dropped 4 bases and J dropped 6; count of bases not matched to a gene: 8. The CDR3 has 15 amino acids. CDR3 sequence reads: CASSANRGLSDTQYF. The CDR3 nucleotides are TGTGCCAGCAGTGCGAACAGGGGGCTTTCGGATACGCAGTATTTT.

The V and J genes are TRBV5-1 and TRBJ2-3; 11 bases align to TRBD2. Germline loops: CDR1 SGHRS, CDR2 YFSETQ. The CDR3 runs 17 residues. After removal of 4 bases from V and 2 bases from J, the junction contained 9 bases not matched to a gene. The CDR3 nucleotides are TGCGCCAGCAGCGCCGGACTAGCGGGCCCCTTCACAGATACGCAGTATTTT. Protein sequence: CASSAGLAGPFTDTQYF.

V and J are TRBV30 and TRBJ1-1; D is ambiguous. Germline V gives CDR1 GTSNPN, CDR2 SVGIG (reference sequence). The germline V and J ends were trimmed by 0 bases and 6 bases, with 14 bases remaining between them. The CDR3 runs 14 residues. The CDR3 bases are TGTGCCTGGAGTGTATCGGCACGGCGGGCTGAAGCTTTCTTT. This translates into CAWSVSARRAEAFF.

V gene TRBV4-2 combines with J gene TRBJ2-7; 9 bases are a match to TRBD2. The J segment lost 3 bases and the V segment lost 1 base, leaving 1 base of the junction unmatched. This CDR3 is built from 14 residues. Germline CDR1 reads LGHNA; CDR2 reads YNFKEQ. The CDR3 reads CASSQGREGYEQYF. The CDR3, as DNA: TGTGCCAGCAGCCAAGGGCGGGAGGGCTACGAGCAGTACTTC.

This clone was observed a few times. This chain links TRBV30 with TRBJ1-5, with D maybe TRBD1 (6 bases). Germline V gene sequence: CDR1 GTSNPN, CDR2 SVGIG (reference sequence). The CDR3 has 13 amino acids. Trimming pared 1 base from V and 7 bases from J, leaving 11 bases between. This CDR3 reads CAWSDRVEQPQHF. DNA for the CDR3: TGTGCCTGGAGTGACAGGGTCGAACAGCCCCAGCATTTT.

This clone was detected only a few times. The CDR3 is CASSRRLAGVYEQYF. In nucleotides, the CDR3 is TGTGCCAGCAGCCGGAGACTAGCGGGAGTCTACGAGCAGTACTTC. The chain recombines TRBV5-4 with TRBJ2-7, with 12 bases that match TRBD2. The CDR3 contains 15 residues. Trimming at V came to 4 bases and at J to 3 bases, leaving 5 bases not matched to a gene. The V gene's germline CDR1 is SGHNT and CDR2 YYREEE (reference sequence).

The gene calls are TRBV7-9 and TRBJ1-2; possible D gene TRBD1, 5 bases. The V end lost 3 bases, the J end lost 8 bases, and 10 bases lay between the germline ends. CDR3 length: 12 residues. CDR1 SEHNR and CDR2 FQNEAQ come from the germline V gene (reference sequence). In DNA, the CDR3 is TGTGCCAGCAGCTTGACAGACGACGGCTACACCTTC. This translates into CASSLTDDGYTF. Together with reference TRBV7-9 and TRBJ1-2, the CDR3 gives the full variable domain: DTGVSQNPRHKITKRGQNVTFRCDPISEHNRLYWYRQTLGQGPEFLTYFQNEAQLEKSRLLSDRFSAERPKGSFSTLEIQRTEQGDSAMYLCASSLTDDGYTFGSGTRLTVV.

This clone was seen a few times. The genes are TRBV5-1 and TRBJ1-4; TRBD1 matches at 7 bases. The CDR3 length is 15 residues. The germline gives CDR1 SGHRS, CDR2 YFSETQ. The V gene end was trimmed by 5 bases and the J gene end by 8 bases; junction bases not matched to a gene: 12. The CDR3 sequence: CASSYAGQLCEKLFF. CDR3 coding DNA: TGCGCCAGCAGTTACGCGGGACAGTTGTGCGAAAAACTGTTTTTT.

This rearrangement joins TRBV19 to TRBJ2-5; TRBD2 might be the D (5 bases). This CDR3 has 16 amino acids. The germline V gene encodes CDR1 LNHDA and CDR2 SQIVND (reference sequence). V lost 4 bases, J lost 1 base, and 16 bases lay in between. As DNA, the CDR3 is TGTGCCAGTAGTAAGGTAGGCGGGTACCGCCAAGAGACCCAGTACTTC. Translated, it gives CASSKVGGYRQETQYF.

This chain connects TRBV19 to TRBJ2-4, with a weak D call TRBD2 (6 bases). CDR1 LNHDA and CDR2 SQIVND come from the germline V gene (reference sequence). The CDR3 extends over 13 amino acids. The CDR3 reads CGTCGGAKNIQYF. CDR3 DNA sequence: TGTGGGACCTGTGGGGGGGCCAAAAACATTCAGTACTTC. The entire variable domain, with the rest obtained from reference TRBV19 and TRBJ2-4, is as follows: DGGITQSPKYLFRKEGQNVTLSCEQNLNHDAMYWYRQDPGQGLRLIYYSQIVNDFQKGDIAEGYSVSREKKESFPLTVTSAQKNPTAFYLCGTCGGAKNIQYFGAGTRLSVL.

V usage is TRBV4-3 and J usage is TRBJ2-1; 11 positions agree with TRBD2. V gave up 3 bases and J gave up 5 bases; unmatched junction bases: 9. The CDR3 is 17 amino acids. The germline V gene encodes CDR1 LGHNA and CDR2 YSLEER. CDR3 in DNA: TGCGCCAGCAGCCAGCAGGTTAGCGGGAGGGCCAACAATGAGCAGTTCTTC. Translated, it gives CASSQQVSGRANNEQFF.

V and J are TRBV10-3 and TRBJ2-3, with 12 bases fitting TRBD2. The junction had 15 bases not matched to a gene; V was cut back by 0 bases and J by 5 bases. The CDR3 loop spans 20 amino acids. Germline-derived CDR1 and CDR2 are ENHRY and SYGVKD. CDR3 coding DNA: TGTGCCATCAGTGAGTCGGTTCGGCTAGCGGGAGGGCCACGGGGAGATACGCAGTATTTT. It codes for CAISESVRLAGGPRGDTQYF.

The V and J genes are TRBV27 and TRBJ1-1; D is ambiguous. The V and J ends lost 2 bases and 2 bases respectively, with 15 bases between them. The CDR3 is made up of 16 amino acids. Germline CDR1 reads MNHEY; CDR2 reads SMNVEV (reference sequence). The CDR3 region is CASSLHQREENTEAFF. For the CDR3, the DNA is TGTGCCAGCAGTTTACACCAACGAGAAGAAAACACTGAAGCTTTCTTT.

The chain joins TRBV6-5 to TRBJ2-5; no clear D. This CDR3 comprises 11 residues. CDR1 and CDR2 from the germline V gene are MNHEY and SVGAGI. The V and J ends lost 4 bases and 5 bases respectively, with 5 bases between them. This chain's CDR3 is CASSSYETQYF. Written as DNA, the CDR3 is TGTGCCAGCAGTTCCTACGAGACCCAGTACTTC.